What follows are 8 T cell receptor beta chains derived from one specimen sequenced in a study of CD8 T cells in ankylosing spondylitis. MiXCR, run by TCRdb on the 5' RACE reads, gives a single entry per CDR3 protein. The data contain fewer than 250,000 distinct CDR3 sequences, about 30% of them seen just once; the ten biggest clones take up around 4%. Material for sequencing was blood, either unsorted or a sorted T cell fraction (not recorded which). These receptors were collected from a male donor with ankylosing spondylitis or in good health (not recorded which).

V gene TRBV20-1 combines with J gene TRBJ2-3; 14 bases fit TRBD2. The CDR3 has 15 amino acids. Germline loops: CDR1 DFQATT, CDR2 SNEGSKA (reference sequence). J lost 5 bases, V lost 4 bases, and 5 bases had no gene match. The chain's CDR3 is CSATTSGGAVDTQYF. The CDR3 region has the DNA TGCAGTGCTACGACTAGCGGGGGGGCCGTAGATACGCAGTATTTT.

This clonotype showed up just a few times. The rearrangement uses TRBV29-1 and TRBJ2-7; D is undetermined. With 3 bases removed from V and 2 bases from J, the gap between germline ends came to 8 bases. Germline lookup yields CDR1 SQVTM and CDR2 ANQGSEA. The CDR3 runs 12 residues. DNA for the CDR3: TGCAGCGTTGAGGTCACCACCTACGAGCAGTACTTC. This translates into CSVEVTTYEQYF.

This clonotype was found a few times. This rearrangement joins TRBV7-2 to TRBJ1-3, with a weak D call TRBD1 (6 bases). Germline assignment: CDR1 SGHTA and CDR2 FQGNSA. CDR3 length: 16 residues. V lost 5 bases, J lost 2 bases, and 16 bases lay in between. The CDR3 loop is CASSLLPGAPGNTIYF. In nucleotides, the CDR3 is TGTGCCAGCAGCCTTCTGCCGGGGGCCCCTGGAAACACCATATATTTT.

The rearrangement uses TRBV12-3 or TRBV12-4 and TRBJ2-2; 7 bases map to TRBD1. The trim removed 5 bases at V and 3 bases at J, leaving 3 bases unmatched. The CDR3 has 14 amino acids. CDR3 DNA sequence: TGTGCCAGCAGTCCTGGGACAGACACCGGGGAGCTGTTTTTT. Translation: CASSPGTDTGELFF.

The chain has TRBV20-1 and TRBJ2-1; D is possibly TRBD1 (6 bases). Trimming shortened V by 3 bases and J by 2 bases, and 11 bases separated the two germline ends. The CDR3 extends over 14 amino acids. Germline V lookup: CDR1 DFQATT, CDR2 SNEGSKA (reference sequence). The CDR3, as DNA: TGCAGTGCTAGTATACAGGGACCCTACAATGAGCAGTTCTTC. Residues: CSASIQGPYNEQFF.

The genes are TRBV15 and TRBJ2-7, with 10 bases aligning to TRBD1. Unmatched junction bases numbered 5, after V lost 0 bases and J lost 3 bases. This CDR3 comprises 16 residues. CDR1 is LNHNV and CDR2 is YYDKDF in the germline V gene (reference sequence). The CDR3 DNA follows: TGTGCCACCAGCAGAGATTTTAGGGACAGGGGCTACGAGCAGTACTTC. It translates to CATSRDFRDRGYEQYF.

This clonotype was picked up a small number of times. The chain links TRBV19 to TRBJ2-3; D may be TRBD1 (5 bases). Germline V gene data show CDR1 as LNHDA and CDR2 as SQIVND (reference sequence). V was pared by 5 bases and J by 3 bases, with 24 bases between. CDR3 length: 18 amino acids. CDR3 DNA: TGTGCCAGTAGTCCTCACTGGAGTCGGACAAGTGCTACAGATACGCAGTATTTT. It encodes CASSPHWSRTSATDTQYF.

This clonotype appeared a few times. The chain combines TRBV12-3 or TRBV12-4 with TRBJ2-1; no clear D. The CDR3 has 13 amino acids. V shed 6 bases and J shed 6 bases, with 12 bases lying between them. The CDR3 spells CASRPNWGNEQFF. In nucleotides, the CDR3 is TGTGCCAGCAGACCCAACTGGGGCAATGAGCAGTTCTTC.